Presented here are 21 T cell receptor beta chains from one specimen sequenced in a study of T cell repertoires in cytomegalovirus infection. MiXCR, applied by TCRdb to the reads, yields one record per CDR3 protein. This table holds 95,000 to 150,000 distinct CDR3 sequences, approximately 30% found once. Antigens for these TCRs are unknown. The source was CD8+ T cells from cultured PBMCs, collected from culture after CMV antigen stimulation. These receptors originate from a human donor in good health (CMV status not recorded). Some clones in this sample may be carry-over from other donors' samples.

This chain uses TRBV6-2 or TRBV6-3 with TRBJ2-3; TRBD2 agrees at 13 bases. The J segment lost 3 bases and the V segment lost 6 bases, leaving 12 bases of the junction unmatched. The CDR3 loop spans 18 amino acids. The germline gives CDR1 MNHEY, CDR2 SVGEGT. This CDR3 reads CASSLAGTSGAQTDTQYF. In DNA, the CDR3 is TGTGCCAGCAGCCTCGCCGGGACTAGCGGGGCCCAAACAGATACGCAGTATTTT.

The sample holds many counts of this clonotype. A read error may produce the germline difference seen at one junction end. This chain connects TRBV12-3 or TRBV12-4 to TRBJ1-2; D gene ambiguous. CDR3 length equals 11 residues. CDR3 region: CASTLYPHFSF. CDR3 coding DNA: TGTGCCAGCACCCTTTACCCCCATTTCTCATTC.

This clonotype has only a few counts. The J gene is TRBJ2-7, the V gene TRBV7-2; 7 bases match TRBD1. CDR3 length equals 15 residues. V lost 4 bases and J lost 3; bases outside the gene matches: 9. In germline, CDR1 is SGHTA, CDR2 FQGNSA. The CDR3 is CASSSWDSPHYEQYF. In nucleotides, the CDR3 is TGTGCCAGCAGCTCCTGGGACAGCCCGCACTACGAGCAGTACTTC.

CDR3 region: CASSPYPGLLSQGASTEAFF. The CDR3, as DNA: TGTGCCAGCAGTCCTTACCCAGGGCTTTTGTCACAGGGGGCGAGCACTGAAGCTTTCTTT. V is TRBV28 and J is TRBJ1-1, with 9 bases lining up with TRBD1. V lost 5 bases, J lost 4 bases, and 23 bases stayed unmatched. Germline CDR1 reads MDHEN; CDR2 reads SYDVKM. This CDR3 has 20 residues.

The chain carries TRBV6-2 or TRBV6-3 and TRBJ1-5, with D possibly matching TRBD1 (5 bases). Trimming took 6 bases from V and 3 from J, leaving 15 bases between them. The germline gives CDR1 MNHEY, CDR2 SVGEGT. This CDR3 spans 15 amino acids. This CDR3 reads CASSHLTGDNQPQHF. CDR3 DNA: TGTGCCAGCAGCCACCTGACGGGGGACAATCAGCCCCAGCATTTT.

In this sample, this clonotype turned up many times. CDR3 residues: CASSPSGTAYGYTF. CDR3 in DNA: TGTGCCAGCAGCCCCTCCGGGACGGCTTATGGCTACACCTTC. The V gene is TRBV9, the J gene TRBJ1-2; a weak D match, TRBD1 (5 bases). Germline loops: CDR1 SGDLS, CDR2 YYNGEE. The CDR3 loop spans 14 amino acids. Trimming took off 4 bases at V and 5 bases at J, with 15 bases between the two ends.

A word on this clonotype: Relative to the germline gene, one junction end is altered; a read error may explain this. The CDR3, as DNA: TGTGCCAACAGTTTCCGGGAGTGGGACACCGGGGAGCTGTTTTTT. This encodes CANSFREWDTGELFF. The J gene is TRBJ2-2, the V gene TRBV28, with D perhaps TRBD2 (6 bases). This CDR3 is 15 amino acids long. The germline gives CDR1 MDHEN, CDR2 SYDVKM.

The chain combines TRBV27 with TRBJ2-2; 7 bases fit TRBD1. The V gene end was trimmed by 5 bases and the J gene end by 6 bases; junction bases not matched to a gene: 6. Germline V gene data show CDR1 as MNHEY and CDR2 as SMNVEV (reference sequence). The CDR3 spans 14 residues. The CDR3 DNA sequence: TGTGCCAGCAGTCCTATAGACAGGGCCGGGGAGCTGTTTTTT. Its protein is CASSPIDRAGELFF.

This clonotype occurred a few times. The gene calls are TRBV2 and TRBJ2-1; 9 bases align to TRBD1. Germline lookup yields CDR1 SNHLY and CDR2 FYNNEI. The CDR3 sequence is 16 residues long. V gave up 6 bases and J gave up 1 base; unmatched junction bases: 7. The CDR3 region is CASRGTGTGSYNEQFF. The CDR3, as DNA: TGTGCCAGCAGGGGAACCGGGACAGGGTCCTACAATGAGCAGTTCTTC.

This chain uses TRBV6-1 with TRBJ2-5, with D possibly TRBD1 on 5 matching bases. CDR3 length: 14 residues. Germline CDR1 and CDR2: MNHNS and SASEGT. V dropped 3 bases and J dropped 5 bases, with 13 bases sitting between them. The CDR3 region has the DNA TGTGCCAGCAGTGACAGGGTTATTATCGAGACCCAGTACTTC. As protein: CASSDRVIIETQYF.

V and J are TRBV19 and TRBJ2-7, with 8 bases aligning to TRBD1. The CDR3 contains 15 residues. Germline V CDR1 and CDR2: LNHDA, SQIVND (reference sequence). The V and J ends lost 6 bases and 2 bases, in that order; junction bases with no gene match: 9. The CDR3 DNA reads TGTGCCAGTAGCTACGGACAGGGACCCACCTACGAGCAGTACTTC. Protein: CASSYGQGPTYEQYF.

CDR3 loop: CASSQAINGYNEQFF. The CDR3 DNA reads TGCGCCAGCAGCCAAGCCATAAATGGGTACAATGAGCAGTTCTTC. This chain connects TRBV4-3 to TRBJ2-1; no definite D call. Germline-derived CDR1 and CDR2 are LGHNA and YSLEER. This CDR3 region has 15 residues. The V gene lost 1 base and the J gene lost 4 bases, with 11 bases spanning the gap.

CDR3 protein: CASSLGGTSTDTQYF. CDR3 coding DNA: TGTGCCAGCAGCTTAGGCGGGACCAGCACAGATACGCAGTATTTT. The chain combines TRBV7-3 with TRBJ2-3; D might be TRBD2 (6 bases). CDR3 length: 15 amino acids. Germline CDR1 and CDR2: SGHTA and FQGTGA. The V end lost 2 bases, the J end lost 0 bases, and 9 bases lay between the germline ends.

The chain uses TRBV6-2 or TRBV6-3 and TRBJ1-2; maybe TRBD1 (6 bases). Trimming shortened V by 7 bases and J by 4 bases, and 19 bases separated the two germline ends. Germline V CDR1 and CDR2: MNHEY, SVGEGT. The CDR3 spans 15 residues. CDR3 region: CASTVYSGESYGYTF. The CDR3, as DNA: TGTGCCAGCACAGTGTATTCAGGGGAGAGCTATGGCTACACCTTC.

The chain employs TRBV2 and TRBJ1-1; D possibly corresponds to TRBD1 (5 bases). From germline, CDR1 is SNHLY and CDR2 FYNNEI. The V gene lost 6 bases and the J gene lost 2 bases, with 13 bases spanning the gap. The CDR3 is made up of 14 amino acids. Written as DNA, the CDR3 is TGTGCCAGCAGCGACAGTGTTCCCAACACTGAAGCTTTCTTT. It yields the protein CASSDSVPNTEAFF.

The sample holds a few counts of this clonotype. The rearrangement joins TRBV7-9 to TRBJ2-3, with 8 nucleotides matching TRBD1. V shed 2 bases and J 5 bases; nucleotides not matched to a gene: 9. Germline CDR1 and CDR2: SEHNR and FQNEAQ (reference sequence). The CDR3 totals 16 residues. CDR3: CASSLLRDRPVDTQYF. As DNA, the CDR3 is TGTGCCAGCAGCTTACTCCGGGACAGGCCCGTAGATACGCAGTATTTT. The entire variable domain, with the rest obtained from reference TRBV7-9 and TRBJ2-3, is as follows: DTGVSQNPRHKITKRGQNVTFRCDPISEHNRLYWYRQTLGQGPEFLTYFQNEAQLEKSRLLSDRFSAERPKGSFSTLEIQRTEQGDSAMYLCASSLLRDRPVDTQYFGPGTRLTVL.

This clonotype has a handful of counts. The gene calls are TRBV6-6 and TRBJ2-7; TRBD2 matches at 13 bases. The V and J ends lost 6 bases and 5 bases, in that order; junction bases with no gene match: 7. Germline CDR1 MNHNY, CDR2 SVGAGI (reference sequence). The length of the CDR3 is 15 residues. CDR3 nucleotide sequence: TGTGCCAGCAGCGGGACTAGCGGGATCCGGGACGAGCAGTACTTC. Translated, it gives CASSGTSGIRDEQYF.

The chain is built from TRBV7-6 and TRBJ1-1; D not certain. V lost 4 bases and J lost 9, with 18 bases in between. The CDR3 is made up of 14 amino acids. Germline V CDR1 and CDR2: SGHVS, FNYEAQ. As DNA, the CDR3 is TGTGCCAGCAGCTACGGAGGTGGGATAAGTCAAGCTTTCTTT. It yields the protein CASSYGGGISQAFF.

J is TRBJ2-7 and V is TRBV6-2 or TRBV6-3, with D possibly TRBD1 on 5 matching bases. V dropped 7 bases and J dropped 7 bases, with 20 bases sitting between them. Germline CDR1 reads MNHEY; CDR2 reads SVGEGT. The CDR3 is 14 amino acids. The CDR3 region is CASKLDSGAREQYF. The CDR3 DNA reads as TGTGCCAGCAAACTCGACTCTGGGGCGCGGGAGCAGTACTTC.

The sample holds many counts of this clonotype. The rearrangement uses TRBV6-2 or TRBV6-3 and TRBJ1-2, with D unresolved. The CDR3 spans 16 residues. CDR1 is MNHEY and CDR2 is SVGEGT in the germline V gene. With 5 bases removed from V and 5 bases from J, the gap between germline ends came to 21 bases. CDR3 sequence reads: CASSPRPWEEPYGYTF. The CDR3 region has the DNA TGTGCCAGCAGTCCTCGCCCTTGGGAGGAACCTTATGGCTACACCTTC.

This clonotype was recorded a few times. V usage is TRBV4-2 and J usage is TRBJ2-1; 7 positions match TRBD1. Germline V gene data show CDR1 as LGHNA and CDR2 as YNFKEQ. The CDR3 runs to 16 residues. Germline trimming cut 0 bases from V and 7 bases from J; bases unmatched to any gene: 9. The DNA of the CDR3 is TGTGCCAGCAGCCAAGATAAGGGGACAGTCGGGAATGAGCAGTTCTTC. This gives the protein CASSQDKGTVGNEQFF.